This is a list of T cell receptor beta chains from one sample in a study of blood T cell repertoires in COVID-19. The protocol was immunoSEQ multiplex PCR, while the TCRdb copy is restricted to in-frame clones and leaves out a portion. Of roughly 65,000 clones listed, over 80% are singletons. Sequencing input: peripheral blood. Receptor source: a human donor in a cohort sampled during active COVID-19. Each CDR3 is given with its conserved first and last residue. A D gene is named only where the DNA matches it firmly. Size tells how often a clone was seen (once, few, many) or the class of an expanded clone, and some rows leave it out.

clone size	D gene	J gene	V gene	CDR3 protein	CDR3 DNA
-	TRBD1	TRBJ2-7	TRBV6-2/TRBV6-3	CASSSRDRGTYEQYF	TGTGCCAGCAGTAGTCGGGACAGGGGGACCTACGAGCAGTACTTC
-	TRBD1	TRBJ2-1	TRBV5-1	CASSEGGGQGSNEQFF	TGCGCCAGCAGCGAAGGGGGGGGACAGGGGTCCAATGAGCAGTTCTTC
-	TRBD1	TRBJ2-5	TRBV6-1	CASSKGGQGLRVETQYF	TGTGCCAGCAGTAAAGGGGGACAGGGGTTGCGCGTAGAGACCCAGTACTTC
-	-	TRBJ1-5	TRBV19	CASTAEQGHSNQPQHF	TGTGCCAGTACCGCCGAACAGGGTCATAGCAATCAGCCCCAGCATTTT
-	-	TRBJ2-6	TRBV16	CASSLTGANVLTF	TGTGCCAGCAGCCTCACAGGGGCCAACGTCCTGACTTTC
-	-	TRBJ1-5	TRBV24-1	CATSDFGNQPQHF	TGTGCCACCAGTGATTTCGGGAATCAGCCCCAGCATTTT
-	TRBD1	TRBJ1-5	TRBV7-8	CASSDWTGGNQPQHF	TGTGCCAGCAGCGATTGGACAGGGGGCAATCAGCCCCAGCATTTT
-	TRBD1	TRBJ1-2	TRBV5-4	CASSGDRGANYGYTF	TGTGCCAGCAGCGGGGACAGGGGGGCTAACTATGGCTACACCTTC
-	-	TRBJ2-1	TRBV12-3/TRBV12-4	CASSLIRDEQFF	TGTGCCAGCAGTTTAATCAGGGATGAGCAGTTCTTC
-	TRBD1	TRBJ2-5	TRBV11-2	CASSPRGTGPQETQYF	TGTGCCAGCAGCCCTAGAGGGACAGGGCCTCAAGAGACCCAGTACTTC
few	TRBD1	TRBJ2-5	TRBV7-6	CASSSIRDRGTGTQYF	TGTGCCAGCAGCTCCATCCGGGACAGGGGGACCGGGACCCAGTACTTC
-	TRBD1	TRBJ1-4	TRBV6-6	CASSHRDRPTNEKLFF	TGTGCCAGCAGTCACAGGGACAGACCAACTAATGAAAAACTGTTTTTT
-	-	TRBJ1-2	TRBV5-6	CASSLVLREAGTGYTF	TGTGCCAGCAGCTTGGTCCTCAGGGAAGCCGGTACTGGCTACACCTTC
few	TRBD1	TRBJ1-1	TRBV19	CASSSGQGWTEAFF	TGTGCCAGTAGTAGCGGACAGGGATGGACGGAAGCTTTCTTT
few	TRBD1	TRBJ1-3	TRBV18	CASSPTRGLTTGNTIYF	TGTGCCAGCTCACCGACTAGGGGGCTTACGACTGGAAACACCATATATTTT
-	TRBD1	TRBJ1-2	TRBV7-9	CASSSRQGSSGGYTF	TGTGCCAGCAGCTCCAGACAGGGGAGTTCTGGTGGCTACACCTTC
-	TRBD1	TRBJ1-2	TRBV29-1	CSVEVYRGRYTF	TGCAGCGTTGAAGTTTACAGGGGACGCTACACCTTC
-	-	TRBJ1-1	TRBV10-1	CASSEGGSAEAFF	TGCGCCAGCAGTGAAGGGGGTAGTGCTGAAGCTTTCTTT
-	TRBD1	TRBJ2-2	TRBV5-1	CASSSETGYPGELFF	TGCGCCAGCAGCTCTGAGACAGGGTATCCCGGGGAGCTGTTTTTT
-	TRBD1	TRBJ2-3	TRBV23-1	CAKRQGAVTDTQYF	TGCGCCAAGCGACAGGGGGCTGTGACAGATACGCAGTATTTT
-	-	TRBJ1-1	TRBV18	CASSPKANPNTEAFF	TGTGCCAGCTCACCTAAAGCCAACCCGAACACTGAAGCTTTCTTT
few	-	TRBJ1-1	TRBV18	CASSLKQVAQNTEAFF	TGTGCCAGCTCACTTAAACAGGTGGCCCAGAACACTGAAGCTTTCTTT
-	-	TRBJ2-3	TRBV5-6	CASSLEGDPDTQYF	TGTGCCAGCAGCTTGGAGGGGGACCCAGATACGCAGTATTTT
-	-	TRBJ1-2	TRBV5-5	CASSPNILNYGYTF	TGTGCCAGCAGCCCAAACATCTTAAACTATGGCTACACCTTC
once	TRBD1	TRBJ1-5	TRBV7-8	CASSRDRGKNQPQHF	TGTGCCAGCAGCCGGGACAGGGGGAAGAATCAGCCCCAGCATTTT
-	-	TRBJ2-1	TRBV29-1	CSAMGVLPSYNEQFF	TGCAGCGCTATGGGCGTCCTACCCTCCTACAATGAGCAGTTCTTC
few	-	TRBJ1-2	TRBV10-3	CAITREGGNYGYTF	TGTGCCATCACCCGGGAGGGAGGGAACTATGGCTACACCTTC
-	TRBD1	TRBJ1-5	TRBV27	CASSLRTGKNQPQHF	TGTGCCAGCAGTCTTCGGACAGGAAAAAATCAGCCCCAGCATTTT
-	-	TRBJ2-5	TRBV21-1	CASSPNLDRPGDEETQYF	TGTGCCAGCAGCCCTAACCTGGACAGGCCGGGGGATGAGGAGACCCAGTACTTC
-	TRBD1	TRBJ1-1	TRBV30	CAWRTTGKGYTEAFF	TGTGCCTGGAGGACGACAGGGAAGGGGTACACTGAAGCTTTCTTT
-	-	TRBJ1-6	TRBV19	CATGVGSSYNSPLHF	TGTGCCACCGGGGTTGGGAGCTCCTATAATTCACCCCTCCACTTT
-	-	TRBJ1-2	TRBV18	CASSPPNWFGGEGGYTF	TGTGCCAGCTCACCACCGAATTGGTTCGGGGGAGAAGGTGGCTACACCTTC
once	-	TRBJ1-2	TRBV19	CASSTYIRANYGYTF	TGTGCCAGTAGCACCTACATACGGGCTAACTATGGCTACACCTTC
-	-	TRBJ1-1	TRBV4-1	CASSQRGQMNTEAFF	TGCGCCAGCAGCCAGAGAGGACAGATGAACACTGAAGCTTTCTTT
-	-	TRBJ1-3	TRBV13	CASSFTGTPGGNTIYF	TGTGCCAGCAGCTTCACCGGGACTCCGGGAGGAAACACCATATATTTT
-	TRBD2	TRBJ2-3	TRBV18	CASSPRLAGGSTDTQYF	TGTGCCAGCTCACCACGGCTAGCGGGGGGGAGCACAGATACGCAGTATTTT
-	TRBD1	TRBJ1-4	TRBV6-4	CASTRSRGHEKLFF	TGTGCCAGCACCCGGAGCAGGGGGCATGAAAAACTGTTTTTT
-	-	TRBJ1-2	TRBV19	CASSMVGGTDYGYTF	TGTGCCAGTAGTATGGTCGGGGGAACCGACTATGGCTACACCTTC
-	TRBD2	TRBJ2-5	TRBV13	CASSLGAPSGGLQETQYF	TGTGCCAGCAGCTTAGGGGCCCCTAGCGGGGGCCTCCAAGAGACCCAGTACTTC
-	-	TRBJ1-2	TRBV6-1	CASSEVTARGYGYTF	TGTGCCAGCAGTGAAGTCACCGCACGGGGATATGGCTACACCTTC
-	TRBD1	TRBJ2-7	TRBV6-5	CASSYGDRVWYEQYF	TGTGCCAGCAGTTACGGGGACAGGGTTTGGTACGAGCAGTACTTC
-	TRBD2	TRBJ2-6	TRBV5-1	CASSSSSRGGPGANVLTF	TGCGCCAGCAGCTCATCTTCGCGGGGGGGCCCTGGGGCCAACGTCCTGACTTTC
-	-	TRBJ2-4	TRBV4-1	CASSDRAKNIQYF	TGCGCCAGCAGCGACAGGGCCAAAAACATTCAGTACTTC
-	-	TRBJ1-1	TRBV5-1	CASSFGPTGTEAFF	TGCGCCAGCAGCTTTGGTCCTACGGGCACTGAAGCTTTCTTT
-	TRBD1	TRBJ1-2	TRBV30	CAWSAGTGDGYTF	TGTGCCTGGAGTGCCGGGACAGGGGATGGCTACACCTTC
-	-	TRBJ2-7	TRBV28	CASRIQGGYEQYF	TGTGCCAGCAGGATTCAGGGAGGCTACGAGCAGTACTTC
-	-	TRBJ1-1	TRBV7-2	CASSPVRAPGTEAFF	TGTGCCAGCAGCCCTGTGAGGGCGCCGGGCACTGAAGCTTTCTTT
-	TRBD1	TRBJ2-3	TRBV14	CASSLGDSHTDTQYF	TGTGCCAGCAGCCTCGGGGACAGCCACACAGATACGCAGTATTTT
-	TRBD1	TRBJ2-3	TRBV30	CAWSTETGGDTQYF	TGTGCCTGGAGTACGGAGACAGGGGGGGATACGCAGTATTTT
-	-	TRBJ2-4	TRBV11-3	CASSLDSGRGNIQYF	TGTGCCAGCAGCTTAGATTCGGGCAGGGGTAACATTCAGTACTTC
-	-	TRBJ2-1	TRBV2	CASSAGQGYNEQFF	TGTGCCAGCAGTGCCGGGCAGGGGTACAATGAGCAGTTCTTC
few	-	TRBJ1-2	TRBV6-5	CASSYSIGGTNYGYTF	TGTGCCAGCAGTTACTCGATCGGGGGAACTAACTATGGCTACACCTTC
-	-	TRBJ2-7	TRBV19	CASSIDPPREVGWEQYF	TGTGCCAGTAGTATAGATCCGCCGCGCGAGGTCGGTTGGGAGCAGTACTTC
-	-	TRBJ2-6	TRBV30	CAWSTGGASGANVLTF	TGTGCCTGGAGCACTGGGGGGGCCTCTGGGGCCAACGTCCTGACTTTC
-	-	TRBJ1-4	TRBV5-1	CASSPEWNPNEKLFF	TGCGCCAGCAGCCCGGAGTGGAACCCTAATGAAAAACTGTTTTTT